Presented here are 23 T cell receptor beta chains from one specimen sequenced in a study of circulating and synovial CD4+ cells in juvenile arthritis. Sequencing was performed with immunoSEQ multiplex PCR; in TCRdb, only in-frame clones are kept and a portion is missing. Found here are about 33,000 clones, 90% to 95% of them singletons; the top ten hold 0.16%. Sequencing was performed on CD4+ T cells from blood. The source of these receptors is a human donor with juvenile idiopathic arthritis.

The chain joins TRBV18 to TRBJ2-3, with 9 bases lining up with TRBD2. CDR1 and CDR2 (germline): KGHSH, LQKENI. The junction had 13 bases not matched to a gene; V was cut back by 2 bases and J by 1 base. CDR3 length equals 19 residues. CDR3 sequence reads: CASSPTASGISKGTDTQYF. CDR3 nucleotides: TGTGCCAGCTCACCAACGGCTAGCGGGATATCGAAAGGCACAGATACGCAGTATTTT. The whole variable domain, remainder taken from reference TRBV18 and TRBJ2-3, is NAGVMQNPRHLVRRRGQEARLRCSPMKGHSHVYWYRQLPEEGLKFMVYLQKENIIDESGMPKERFSAEFPKEGPSILRIQQVVRGDSAAYFCASSPTASGISKGTDTQYFGPGTRLTVL.

The chain links TRBV19 to TRBJ1-5; TRBD1 is a possible D gene (6 bases). The CDR3 consists of 16 residues. Germline lookup yields CDR1 LNHDA and CDR2 SQIVND (reference sequence). The V and J ends lost 3 bases and 4 bases respectively, with 16 bases between them. CDR3 protein: CASSIMGTGSNQPQHF. The DNA of the CDR3 is TGTGCCAGTAGTATTATGGGTACAGGGTCAAATCAGCCCCAGCATTTT.

The V and J genes are TRBV5-1 and TRBJ1-2; 7 bases match TRBD1. The CDR3 consists of 13 residues. Germline CDR1 reads SGHRS; CDR2 reads YFSETQ. The junction had 8 bases not matched to a gene; V was cut back by 4 bases and J by 8 bases. The CDR3 spells CASSQGTEDGYTF. Here the CDR3 DNA reads TGCGCCAGCAGCCAAGGGACAGAGGACGGCTACACCTTC.

J is TRBJ2-7 and V is TRBV7-9; D unclear. CDR1 is SEHNR and CDR2 is FQNEAQ in the germline V gene (reference sequence). This CDR3 region has 13 residues. The V gene lost 3 bases and the J gene lost 1 base, with 7 bases spanning the gap. DNA for the CDR3: TGTGCCAGCAGCTTTGACACTTCCTACGAGCAGTACTTC. It translates to CASSFDTSYEQYF.

This clone showed up just once. The rearrangement joins TRBV5-1 to TRBJ2-3, with TRBD2 matching 8 bases. The CDR3 has 15 residues. Germline V gives CDR1 SGHRS, CDR2 YFSETQ. With 0 bases clipped from V and 6 bases from J, the junction kept 6 bases outside the gene matches. Written as DNA, the CDR3 is TGCGCCAGCAGCTTGGGGCGGGGGGCCCGGGATACGCAGTATTTT. As protein: CASSLGRGARDTQYF.

The sample holds one count of this clone. Written as DNA, the CDR3 is TGTGCCAGCAGCTTAATTAGCGGGTTGAACACCGGGGAGCTGTTTTTT. It yields the protein CASSLISGLNTGELFF. This chain connects TRBV7-3 to TRBJ2-2; the match to TRBD2 covers 7 bases. The CDR3 sequence is 16 residues long. Germline-derived CDR1 and CDR2 are SGHTA and FQGTGA. J was trimmed by 1 base and V by 1 base; bases with no gene match: 3.

This clone has a single count. The CDR3 loop is CASSLVGPTGELFF. Written as DNA, the CDR3 is TGTGCCAGCAGCTTAGTTGGGCCAACCGGGGAGCTGTTTTTT. V is TRBV7-2 and J is TRBJ2-2; D remains ambiguous. The CDR3 runs to 14 residues. CDR1 and CDR2 (germline): SGHTA, FQGNSA. Trimming took 1 base from V and 5 from J, leaving 8 bases between them.

The rearrangement links TRBV6-5 to TRBJ1-4; the D gene is possibly TRBD1 (6 bases). CDR3 size: 16 residues. The germline CDR1 and CDR2 sequences are MNHEY and SVGAGI. V lost 0 bases, J lost 3 bases, and 11 bases lay in between. CDR3 nucleotide sequence: TGTGCCAGCAGTTACTCGATGGGACAAGCTAATGAAAAACTGTTTTTT. It yields the protein CASSYSMGQANEKLFF.

The chain carries TRBV11-2 and TRBJ1-4; D gene unclear. The CDR3 contains 15 residues. Germline CDR1 and CDR2: SGHAT and FQNNGV. Trimming pared 0 bases from V and 8 bases from J, leaving 13 bases between. The CDR3, as DNA: TGTGCCAGCAGCTTAGAATCCGGGAGAGGCGAAAAACTGTTTTTT. Its protein product is CASSLESGRGEKLFF.

The gene calls are TRBV6-5 and TRBJ1-5; TRBD1 matches 9 bases. Germline CDR1 MNHEY, CDR2 SVGAGI. The CDR3 consists of 16 residues. The trim removed 2 bases at V and 3 bases at J, leaving 5 bases unmatched. The CDR3 spells CASSYGTGPTNQPQHF. CDR3 nucleotides: TGTGCCAGCAGTTACGGGACAGGGCCAACCAATCAGCCCCAGCATTTT.

The chain links TRBV19 to TRBJ2-1, with 8 bases lining up with TRBD2. Looked up from germline, CDR1 is LNHDA and CDR2 is SQIVND (reference sequence). V shed 4 bases, J shed 12 bases, and the junction held 5 bases outside the gene matches. The CDR3 has 12 amino acids. The DNA for the CDR3 is TGTGCCAGTAGTACTCAGACTAGCGTGCAGTTCTTC. Translating gives CASSTQTSVQFF.

The chain is built from TRBV6-6 and TRBJ2-3; no definite D call. The CDR3 sequence is 14 residues long. V was clipped by 2 bases and J by 2 bases, with 8 bases between them. CDR1 and CDR2 from the germline V gene are MNHNY and SVGAGI (reference sequence). The CDR3 is CASSYERPTDTQYF. CDR3 sequence (DNA): TGTGCCAGCAGTTACGAGAGGCCCACAGATACGCAGTATTTT.

The V gene is TRBV6-1, the J gene TRBJ1-1; D not resolved. The CDR3 has 13 residues. The germline CDR1 and CDR2 sequences are MNHNS and SASEGT. Trimming pared 8 bases from V and 1 base from J, leaving 11 bases between. The CDR3 spells CASLRTANTEAFF. The CDR3 DNA sequence: TGTGCCAGCCTGCGCACAGCGAACACTGAAGCTTTCTTT.

The CDR3 DNA sequence: TGTGCCAGCAGTGTGGGGACTCCGGGACTAGCCTCAGATACGCAGTATTTT. This translates into CASSVGTPGLASDTQYF. The chain employs TRBV2 and TRBJ2-3, with 9 bases identical to TRBD2. The CDR3 is 17 residues long. Germline CDR1 is SNHLY and CDR2 is FYNNEI. Trimming removed 4 bases from V and 4 bases from J; junction bases left unmatched: 12.

This chain joins TRBV18 and TRBJ2-5, with 8 bases lining up with TRBD2. CDR3 length: 16 amino acids. Germline values: CDR1 KGHSH, CDR2 LQKENI. The J segment lost 2 bases and the V segment lost 3 bases, leaving 8 bases of the junction unmatched. The CDR3 region is CASSPLGAGDQETQYF. The CDR3 DNA reads as TGTGCCAGCTCACCTTTGGGAGCGGGAGATCAAGAGACCCAGTACTTC. Filled out from reference TRBV18 and TRBJ2-5, the complete variable domain reads NAGVMQNPRHLVRRRGQEARLRCSPMKGHSHVYWYRQLPEEGLKFMVYLQKENIIDESGMPKERFSAEFPKEGPSILRIQQVVRGDSAAYFCASSPLGAGDQETQYFGPGTRLLVL.

The chain is built from TRBV28 and TRBJ2-7; TRBD1 aligns across 11 bases. Trimming took 4 bases from V and 6 from J; bases not matched to a gene: 8. CDR3 length equals 15 residues. Germline assignment: CDR1 MDHEN and CDR2 SYDVKM. The CDR3 loop is CASSSAGTGGGEQYF. CDR3 sequence (DNA): TGTGCCAGCAGTTCCGCCGGGACAGGGGGAGGCGAGCAGTACTTC.

CDR3 nucleotides: TGTGCCAGTAGTATGGGGACAGGGAGAAGAAACGAGCAGTACTTC. Its protein product is CASSMGTGRRNEQYF. The chain recombines TRBV19 with TRBJ2-7; 9 bases are a match to TRBD1. The CDR3 covers 15 residues. Germline V gene sequence: CDR1 LNHDA, CDR2 SQIVND (reference sequence). Trimming cost V 3 bases and J 5 bases; bases outside gene matches: 8.

This chain joins TRBV5-5 and TRBJ1-3; D is unclear. The CDR3 totals 13 residues. Germline assignment: CDR1 SGHKS and CDR2 YYEKEE (reference sequence). V lost 0 bases and J 4 bases, leaving 5 bases between the germline ends. The CDR3 is CASSLARGNTIYF. The DNA of the CDR3 is TGTGCCAGCAGCTTGGCCCGGGGAAACACCATATATTTT.

This rearrangement joins TRBV28 to TRBJ2-7; possible D gene TRBD2, 6 bases. Between the trimmed V and J ends, which lost 4 bases and 0 bases, there was a span of 19 bases. Germline V CDR1 and CDR2: MDHEN, SYDVKM. The CDR3 is 17 amino acids. The CDR3 is CASSSPLWGVDSYEQYF. The CDR3 DNA is TGTGCCAGCAGTTCACCACTTTGGGGGGTTGACTCCTACGAGCAGTACTTC.

The rearrangement uses TRBV5-1 and TRBJ2-7, with 9 bases lining up with TRBD1. CDR1 is SGHRS and CDR2 is YFSETQ in the germline V gene. The CDR3 has 16 amino acids. V shed 0 bases, J shed 5 bases, and the junction held 9 bases outside the gene matches. DNA for the CDR3: TGCGCCAGCAGCTTGGAGGGGACAGGGTACCGCGACGAGCAGTACTTC. Translation gives CASSLEGTGYRDEQYF.

The table lists this clone with a few counts. This rearrangement joins TRBV18 to TRBJ2-7, with a possible D match to TRBD1 (6 bases). V lost 6 bases and J lost 2, with 11 bases in between. The germline gives CDR1 KGHSH, CDR2 LQKENI. The CDR3 is 13 residues long. The CDR3 loop reads CASSRTVAYEQYF. In nucleotides, the CDR3 is TGTGCCAGCTCCAGGACAGTAGCCTACGAGCAGTACTTC. Using reference TRBV18 and TRBJ2-7 for the parts outside the CDR3, the full variable domain is NAGVMQNPRHLVRRRGQEARLRCSPMKGHSHVYWYRQLPEEGLKFMVYLQKENIIDESGMPKERFSAEFPKEGPSILRIQQVVRGDSAAYFCASSRTVAYEQYFGPGTRLTVT.

The rearrangement uses TRBV14 and TRBJ2-5; D perhaps matches TRBD2 (5 bases). The CDR3 totals 13 residues. Germline V CDR1 and CDR2: SGHDN, FVKESK. V lost 2 bases, J lost 7 bases, and 11 bases lay in between. DNA for the CDR3: TGTGCCAGCAGCCAACTGAGGGATGGGACCCAGTACTTC. Protein sequence: CASSQLRDGTQYF.

The rearrangement uses TRBV7-2 and TRBJ2-7; a possible D gene is TRBD2 (6 bases). CDR3 length equals 13 residues. V was clipped by 6 bases and J by 1 base, with 10 bases between them. Looked up from germline, CDR1 is SGHTA and CDR2 is FQGNSA. The CDR3 loop is CASRPGGSYEQYF. Written as DNA, the CDR3 is TGTGCCAGCAGACCCGGAGGGTCCTACGAGCAGTACTTC.